This note documents a single TCR beta chain sequence. Its matching antigen is unknown. Produced via immunoSEQ multiplex PCR; TCRdb's table is partial and in-frame only. In the table there are roughly 120,000 clones, roughly 77% of which are singletons. This entry comes from a study of radiation and T cells in renal cell carcinoma. Study-wide findings and caveats: Baseline intratumoral clonotype presence is unknown without pretreatment biopsies.

The time point denotes: blood 2 weeks post-SBRT. Documented treatment: 15 Gy SBRT to primary tumor, nephrectomy 4 weeks later. This receptor was obtained from a woman aged 55-70 years with renal cell carcinoma. The sequences come from blood, collected from a patient whose treatment included radiotherapy and nephrectomy.

CDR3 in amino acids: CASSYEREGHYEQYF. CDR3 nucleotide sequence: TGTGCCAGCAGCTACGAGCGGGAGGGCCATTACGAGCAGTACTTC. The rearrangement links TRBV11-2 to TRBJ2-7, with 10 bases aligning to TRBD2. Germline CDR1 SGHAT, CDR2 FQNNGV. The CDR3 is made up of 15 amino acids. Trimming took 4 bases from V and 4 from J; bases not matched to a gene: 7.